These 11 T cell receptor beta chains were all obtained from the same sample, sequenced in a study of Ad26.COV2.S vaccination and SARS-CoV-2 variants. Method: immunoSEQ multiplex PCR; TCRdb's copy keeps in-frame clones and lacks some. The sample has about 680,000 clones; 89% are singletons. Treatment noted: approximately 18 received Ad26.COV2.S at low or high dose, single or two shots; five or six received placebo; per-sample allocation not given. Repertoires come from day 63 after the first vaccine or placebo injection. The sample consisted of peripheral blood, taken in a trial of Ad26.COV2.S vaccine versus placebo. The receptors here all came from a person aged 18-60 years who received the Ad26.COV2.S COVID-19 vaccine or a placebo.

This chain connects TRBV4-3 to TRBJ1-6; perhaps TRBD1 as D (6 bases). Germline V gene sequence: CDR1 LGHNA, CDR2 YSLEER. Deletions cut 1 base from V and 14 bases from J, with 18 bases between. CDR3 size: 15 residues. DNA for the CDR3: TGCGCCAGCAGCCAAGCAGGGGTCCGGATTGGGGCCCTCCACTTT. Protein: CASSQAGVRIGALHF.

The rearrangement links TRBV12-5 to TRBJ2-1, with D tentatively TRBD1 (6 bases). The CDR3 sequence is 17 residues long. Germline CDR1 LGHNT, CDR2 FRNRAP. V was shortened by 5 bases and J by 0 bases, with 17 bases between the two germline ends. CDR3 amino acids: CASGPPTDRCSYNEQFF. CDR3 bases: TGTGCTAGTGGTCCCCCCACTGACAGGTGCTCCTACAATGAGCAGTTCTTC.

Comments on this clone: Distinct nucleotide sequences in the sample also encode this CDR3. V is TRBV4-3 and J is TRBJ1-1; D gene uncertain. V lost 0 bases and J lost 1, with 9 bases in between. Germline V gives CDR1 LGHNA, CDR2 YSLEER. The CDR3 totals 15 residues. CDR3 amino acids: CASSQDPGPNTEAFF. CDR3 DNA sequence: TGCGCCAGCAGCCAAGATCCGGGCCCGAACACTGAAGCTTTCTTT.

This chain connects TRBV15 to TRBJ2-5; D remains unclear. Germline V gene data show CDR1 as LNHNV and CDR2 as YYDKDF (reference sequence). This CDR3 is 14 amino acids long. The V end lost 6 bases, the J end lost 4 bases, and 15 bases lay between the germline ends. In DNA, the CDR3 is TGTGCCACCAGTGTTCCAGCCGAAAGAGAGACCCAGTACTTC. It codes for CATSVPAERETQYF.

V and J are TRBV4-1 and TRBJ1-5; no reliable D call. Trimming removed 1 base from V and 0 bases from J, with 10 bases in between. CDR1 and CDR2 from the germline V gene are MGHRA and YSYEKL. The CDR3 is 16 amino acids. This CDR3 is CASSQAPVYSNQPQHF. The CDR3 nucleotides read TGCGCCAGCAGCCAAGCCCCCGTCTATAGCAATCAGCCCCAGCATTTT.

This chain joins TRBV19 and TRBJ2-2, with D perhaps TRBD1 (5 bases). Trimming shortened V by 4 bases and J by 1 base, and 13 bases separated the two germline ends. Germline V gene sequence: CDR1 LNHDA, CDR2 SQIVND (reference sequence). The CDR3 is 16 amino acids. The CDR3 here is CASSTGASLNTGELFF. The DNA for the CDR3 is TGTGCCAGTAGTACTGGGGCATCGTTGAACACCGGGGAGCTGTTTTTT. Based on the CDR3 plus reference TRBV19 and TRBJ2-2, the full variable domain is DGGITQSPKYLFRKEGQNVTLSCEQNLNHDAMYWYRQDPGQGLRLIYYSQIVNDFQKGDIAEGYSVSREKKESFPLTVTSAQKNPTAFYLCASSTGASLNTGELFFGEGSRLTVL.

The V gene is TRBV6-5, the J gene TRBJ1-1; 9 bases map to TRBD1. V lost 4 bases and J lost 1; bases outside the gene matches: 4. CDR1 is MNHEY, CDR2 SVGAGI, per germline. This CDR3 is built from 15 residues. CDR3 sequence (DNA): TGTGCCAGCAGTTTGGGGGACAGGGAGAACACTGAAGCTTTCTTT. As protein: CASSLGDRENTEAFF.

The chain recombines TRBV20-1 with TRBJ2-1; tentative D call: TRBD2 (6 bases). Trimming cost V 1 base and J 16 bases, with 11 bases left between them. The CDR3 spans 10 residues. Germline V lookup: CDR1 DFQATT, CDR2 SNEGSKA (reference sequence). The CDR3 reads CSARGTTSFF. The CDR3 bases are TGCAGTGCTAGAGGGACTACCTCTTTCTTC.

V gene TRBV10-3 combines with J gene TRBJ2-5; D is possibly TRBD1 (7 bases). The CDR3 totals 13 residues. Germline values: CDR1 ENHRY, CDR2 SYGVKD. V was trimmed by 4 bases and J by 4 bases, leaving 10 bases between them. The CDR3 reads CAISGQGGETQYF. The CDR3 DNA reads TGTGCCATCAGTGGACAGGGAGGAGAGACCCAGTACTTC.

The CDR3 loop is CASSRQGQTQYF. The DNA of the CDR3 is TGTGCCAGCAGTCGGCAGGGTCAGACCCAGTACTTC. The genes are TRBV6-5 and TRBJ2-5; D possibly corresponds to TRBD1 (5 bases). There are 12 residues in the CDR3. Trimming removed 5 bases at V and 6 bases at J, with 10 bases between. Germline CDR1 and CDR2: MNHEY and SVGAGI.

The V call is TRBV19, the J call TRBJ1-3; no clear D gene. Germline V CDR1 and CDR2: LNHDA, SQIVND (reference sequence). The length of the CDR3 is 17 residues. V gave up 0 bases and J gave up 0 bases, with 12 bases separating them. The DNA for the CDR3 is TGTGCCAGTAGTATAGAATTCGGGGAGGTCTCTGGAAACACCATATATTTT. It translates to CASSIEFGEVSGNTIYF. Full variable domain (remainder filled in from reference TRBV19 and TRBJ1-3): DGGITQSPKYLFRKEGQNVTLSCEQNLNHDAMYWYRQDPGQGLRLIYYSQIVNDFQKGDIAEGYSVSREKKESFPLTVTSAQKNPTAFYLCASSIEFGEVSGNTIYFGEGSWLTVV.